The source of this T cell receptor beta chain is a study of tumor and adjacent non-tumor tissue in lung cancer. Across the study: Aged about 31 to 80 years, patients included 10 men and about 5 women with stage I to III disease. General study findings and limits: Higher tumor TCR diversity was associated with shorter survival. Compared with tumor, normal lung showed significantly lower TCR diversity.

A modified ARM-PCR protocol with three rounds of nested PCR amplified TCRbeta. Using its own MiXCR run on the multiplex PCR reads, TCRdb lists one record per CDR3 protein. The table has tens of thousands of distinct CDR3 sequences, approximately 68% seen once; the top ten hold about a quarter. Germline assignment: CDR1 MGHRA and CDR2 YSYEKL. This CDR3 is 13 amino acids long. No cell sorting was done before RNA was extracted from the tissue. The normal lung tissue was taken more than 3 cm from the tumor edge. A remark on this clonotype: Antigen specificity is unknown. Relative to the germline gene, one junction end is altered; a read error may explain this.

The chain combines TRBV4-1 with TRBJ2-7, with no clear D. Sequenced sample: distant non-tumor lung tissue. This receptor was obtained from a woman aged 45-65 years with non-small cell lung cancer. In DNA form, the CDR3 reads TGCGCCATCAGTCCGACGGTTTTCTACAAGCAGTACTTC. Protein sequence: CAISPTVFYKQYF.